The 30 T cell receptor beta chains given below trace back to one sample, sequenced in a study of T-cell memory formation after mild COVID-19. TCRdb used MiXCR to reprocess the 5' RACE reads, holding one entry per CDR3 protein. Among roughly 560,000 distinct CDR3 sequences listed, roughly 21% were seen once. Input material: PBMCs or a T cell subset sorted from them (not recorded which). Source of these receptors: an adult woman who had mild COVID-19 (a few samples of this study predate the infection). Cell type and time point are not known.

CDR3 in amino acids: CASSDTGPLAGNTIYF. The DNA of the CDR3 is TGTGCCAGCAGCGATACGGGACCCCTAGCCGGAAACACCATATATTTT. This chain connects TRBV9 to TRBJ1-3; D may be TRBD1 (5 bases). The CDR3 has 16 residues. CDR1 is SGDLS and CDR2 is YYNGEE in the germline V gene. Trimming took off 3 bases at V and 4 bases at J, with 17 bases between the two ends.

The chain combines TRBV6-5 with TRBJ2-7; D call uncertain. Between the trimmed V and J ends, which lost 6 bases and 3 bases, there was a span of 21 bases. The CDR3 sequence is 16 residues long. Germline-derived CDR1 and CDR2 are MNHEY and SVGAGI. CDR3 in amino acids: CASSPLGRSSHYEQYF. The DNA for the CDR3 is TGTGCCAGCAGCCCCCTTGGTAGGTCCAGTCACTACGAGCAGTACTTC.

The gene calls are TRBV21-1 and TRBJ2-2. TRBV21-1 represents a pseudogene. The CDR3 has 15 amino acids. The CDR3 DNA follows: TGTGCCAGCAGCCCCAGAGGCACTATCACCGGGGAGCTGTTTTTT. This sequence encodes CASSPRGTITGELFF.

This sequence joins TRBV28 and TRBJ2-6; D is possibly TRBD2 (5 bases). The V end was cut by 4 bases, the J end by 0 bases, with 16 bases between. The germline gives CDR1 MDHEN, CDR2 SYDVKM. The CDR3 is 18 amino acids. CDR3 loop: CASSSETPGNSGANVLTF. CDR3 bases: TGTGCCAGCAGTTCCGAAACCCCCGGGAACTCTGGGGCCAACGTCCTGACTTTC.

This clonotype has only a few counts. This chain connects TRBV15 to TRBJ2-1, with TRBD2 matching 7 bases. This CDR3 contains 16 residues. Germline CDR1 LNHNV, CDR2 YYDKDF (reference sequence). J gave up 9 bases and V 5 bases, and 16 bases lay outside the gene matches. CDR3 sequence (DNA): TGTGCCACCAGCGGTACTAGCGTATCATTGGTAGGTGAGCAGTTCTTC. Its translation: CATSGTSVSLVGEQFF.

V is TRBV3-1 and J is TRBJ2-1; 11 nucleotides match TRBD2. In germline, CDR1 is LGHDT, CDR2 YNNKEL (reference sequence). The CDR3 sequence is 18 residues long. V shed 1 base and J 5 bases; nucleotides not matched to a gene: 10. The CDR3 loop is CASSQGRLAGGGDNEQFF. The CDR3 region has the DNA TGTGCCAGCAGCCAAGGAAGGCTAGCGGGGGGAGGTGACAATGAGCAGTTCTTC.

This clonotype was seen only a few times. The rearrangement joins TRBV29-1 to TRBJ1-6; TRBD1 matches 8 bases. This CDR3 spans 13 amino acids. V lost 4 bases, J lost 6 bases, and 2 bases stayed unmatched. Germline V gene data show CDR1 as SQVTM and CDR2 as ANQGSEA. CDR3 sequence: CSVGGQANSPLHF. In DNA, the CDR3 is TGCAGCGTTGGGGGACAGGCTAATTCACCCCTCCACTTT.

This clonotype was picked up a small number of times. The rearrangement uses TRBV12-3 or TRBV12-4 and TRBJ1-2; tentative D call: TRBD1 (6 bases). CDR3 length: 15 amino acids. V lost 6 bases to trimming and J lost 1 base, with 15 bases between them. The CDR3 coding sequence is TGTGCCAGCAGGCTACAGGGCCTCCGTAACTATGGCTACACCTTC. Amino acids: CASRLQGLRNYGYTF.

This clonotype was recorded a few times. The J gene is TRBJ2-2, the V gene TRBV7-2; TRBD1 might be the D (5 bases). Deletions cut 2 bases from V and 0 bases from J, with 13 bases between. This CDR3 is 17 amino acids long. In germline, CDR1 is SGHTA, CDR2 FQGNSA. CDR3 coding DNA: TGTGCCAGCAGCTTACCGTTCGACAGACCGAACACCGGGGAGCTGTTTTTT. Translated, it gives CASSLPFDRPNTGELFF.

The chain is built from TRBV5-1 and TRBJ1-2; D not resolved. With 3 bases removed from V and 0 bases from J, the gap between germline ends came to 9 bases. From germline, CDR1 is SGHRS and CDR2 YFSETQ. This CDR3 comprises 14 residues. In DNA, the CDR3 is TGCGCCAGCAGCTCTGATCTCGCTAACTATGGCTACACCTTC. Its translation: CASSSDLANYGYTF.

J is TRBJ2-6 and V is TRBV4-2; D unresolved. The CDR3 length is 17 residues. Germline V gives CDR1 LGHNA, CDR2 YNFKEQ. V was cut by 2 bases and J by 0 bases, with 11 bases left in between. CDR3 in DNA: TGTGCCAGCAGCCAACCCGGCTCTAGCTCTGGGGCCAACGTCCTGACTTTC. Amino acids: CASSQPGSSSGANVLTF.

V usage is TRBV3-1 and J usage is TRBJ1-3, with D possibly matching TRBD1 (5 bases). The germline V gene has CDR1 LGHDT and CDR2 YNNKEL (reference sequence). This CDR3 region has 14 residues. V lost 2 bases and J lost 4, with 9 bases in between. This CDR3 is CASSQRGGGNTIYF. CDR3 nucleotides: TGTGCCAGCAGCCAAAGGGGAGGAGGAAACACCATATATTTT.

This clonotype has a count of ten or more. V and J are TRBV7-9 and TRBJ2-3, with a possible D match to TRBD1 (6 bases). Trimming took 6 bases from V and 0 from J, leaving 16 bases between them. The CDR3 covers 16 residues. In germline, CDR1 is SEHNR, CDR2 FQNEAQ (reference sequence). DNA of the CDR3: TGTGCCAGCAGTTACGGCCAGGGGTCCAGCACAGATACGCAGTATTTT. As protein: CASSYGQGSSTDTQYF. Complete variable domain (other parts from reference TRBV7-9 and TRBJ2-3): DTGVSQNPRHKITKRGQNVTFRCDPISEHNRLYWYRQTLGQGPEFLTYFQNEAQLEKSRLLSDRFSAERPKGSFSTLEIQRTEQGDSAMYLCASSYGQGSSTDTQYFGPGTRLTVL.

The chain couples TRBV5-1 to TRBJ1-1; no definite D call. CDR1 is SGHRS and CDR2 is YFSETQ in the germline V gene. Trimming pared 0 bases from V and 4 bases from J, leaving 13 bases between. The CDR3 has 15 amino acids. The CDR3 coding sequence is TGCGCCAGCAGCTTGGAGGTCCTAAAGGGCACTGAAGCTTTCTTT. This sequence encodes CASSLEVLKGTEAFF.

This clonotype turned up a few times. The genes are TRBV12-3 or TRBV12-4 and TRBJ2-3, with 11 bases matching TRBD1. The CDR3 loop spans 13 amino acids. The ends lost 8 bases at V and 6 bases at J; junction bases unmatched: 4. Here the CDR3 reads CASGQGAEDTQYF. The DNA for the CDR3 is TGTGCCAGCGGACAGGGGGCAGAGGATACGCAGTATTTT.

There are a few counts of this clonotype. The CDR3 is CSARGTGGRTQYF. In nucleotides, the CDR3 is TGCAGTGCTAGAGGGACAGGGGGCCGTACGCAGTATTTT. The chain carries TRBV20-1 and TRBJ2-3; 11 bases match TRBD1. The germline gives CDR1 DFQATT, CDR2 SNEGSKA (reference sequence). The CDR3 contains 13 residues. The trim removed 1 base at V and 8 bases at J, leaving 2 bases unmatched.

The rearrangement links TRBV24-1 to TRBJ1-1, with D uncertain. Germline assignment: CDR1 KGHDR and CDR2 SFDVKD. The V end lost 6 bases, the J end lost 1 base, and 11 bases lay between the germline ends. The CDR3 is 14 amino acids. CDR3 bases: TGTGCCACCAGTTCTGGGATCCGGAACACTGAAGCTTTCTTT. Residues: CATSSGIRNTEAFF.

The CDR3 reads CATSDFGTQYF. The CDR3 bases are TGTGCCACCAGTGATTTTGGGACCCAGTACTTC. This chain connects TRBV24-1 to TRBJ2-5; D is unclear. Trimming shortened V by 1 base and J by 7 bases, and 3 bases separated the two germline ends. The CDR3 loop spans 11 amino acids. CDR1 and CDR2 from the germline V gene are KGHDR and SFDVKD.

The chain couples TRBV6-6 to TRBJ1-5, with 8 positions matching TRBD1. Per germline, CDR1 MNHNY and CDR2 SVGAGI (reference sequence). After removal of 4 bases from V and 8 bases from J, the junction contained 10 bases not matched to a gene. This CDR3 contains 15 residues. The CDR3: CASSSGQGPGKPQHF. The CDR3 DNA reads TGTGCCAGCAGTTCAGGACAGGGCCCTGGTAAGCCCCAGCATTTT.

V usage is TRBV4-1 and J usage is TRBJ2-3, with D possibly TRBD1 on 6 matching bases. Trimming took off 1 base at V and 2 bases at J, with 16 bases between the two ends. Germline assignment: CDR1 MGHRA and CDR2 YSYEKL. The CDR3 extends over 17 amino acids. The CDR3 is CASSQGLGRGYTDTQYF. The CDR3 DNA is TGCGCCAGCAGCCAAGGGCTCGGCAGGGGTTACACAGATACGCAGTATTTT.

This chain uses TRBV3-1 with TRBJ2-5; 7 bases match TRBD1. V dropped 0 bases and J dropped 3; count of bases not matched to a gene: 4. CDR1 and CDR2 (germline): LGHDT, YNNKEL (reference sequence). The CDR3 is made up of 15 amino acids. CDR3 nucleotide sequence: TGTGCCAGCAGCCAAGACGCCAGGGGGAAAGAGACCCAGTACTTC. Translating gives CASSQDARGKETQYF.

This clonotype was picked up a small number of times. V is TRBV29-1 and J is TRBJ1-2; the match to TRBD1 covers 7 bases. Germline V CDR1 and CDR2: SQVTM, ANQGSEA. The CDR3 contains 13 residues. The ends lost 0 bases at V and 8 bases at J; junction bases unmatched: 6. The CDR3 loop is CSVEEQQGLGYTF. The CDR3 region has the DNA TGCAGCGTTGAAGAACAACAGGGGCTGGGCTACACCTTC.

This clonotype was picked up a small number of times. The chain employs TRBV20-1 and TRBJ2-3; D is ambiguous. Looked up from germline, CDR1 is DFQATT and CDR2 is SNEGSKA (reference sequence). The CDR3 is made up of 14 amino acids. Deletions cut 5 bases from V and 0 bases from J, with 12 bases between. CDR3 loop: CSAAWLSSTDTQYF. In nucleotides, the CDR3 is TGCAGTGCTGCCTGGCTCTCGAGCACAGATACGCAGTATTTT.

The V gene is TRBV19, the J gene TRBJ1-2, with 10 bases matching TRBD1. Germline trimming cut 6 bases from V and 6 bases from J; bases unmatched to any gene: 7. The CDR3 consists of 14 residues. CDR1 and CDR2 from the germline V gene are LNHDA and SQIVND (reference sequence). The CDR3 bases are TGTGCCAGTAGGAGACAGGGGGCGTCTCATGGCTACACCTTC. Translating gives CASRRQGASHGYTF. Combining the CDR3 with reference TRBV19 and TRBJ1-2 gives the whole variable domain DGGITQSPKYLFRKEGQNVTLSCEQNLNHDAMYWYRQDPGQGLRLIYYSQIVNDFQKGDIAEGYSVSREKKESFPLTVTSAQKNPTAFYLCASRRQGASHGYTFGSGTRLTVV.

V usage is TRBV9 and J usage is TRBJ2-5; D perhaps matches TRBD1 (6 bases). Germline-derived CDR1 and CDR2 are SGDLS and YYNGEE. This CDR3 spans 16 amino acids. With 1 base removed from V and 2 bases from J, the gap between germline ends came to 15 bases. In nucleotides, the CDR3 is TGTGCCAGCAGCGTATCAGGGATACAGGGACAAGAGACCCAGTACTTC. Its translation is CASSVSGIQGQETQYF.

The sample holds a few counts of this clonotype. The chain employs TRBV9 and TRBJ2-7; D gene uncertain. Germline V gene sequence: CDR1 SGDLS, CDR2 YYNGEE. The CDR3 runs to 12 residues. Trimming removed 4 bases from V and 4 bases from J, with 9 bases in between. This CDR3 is CASSSVDYEQYF. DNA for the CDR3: TGTGCCAGCAGCTCCGTCGATTACGAGCAGTACTTC.

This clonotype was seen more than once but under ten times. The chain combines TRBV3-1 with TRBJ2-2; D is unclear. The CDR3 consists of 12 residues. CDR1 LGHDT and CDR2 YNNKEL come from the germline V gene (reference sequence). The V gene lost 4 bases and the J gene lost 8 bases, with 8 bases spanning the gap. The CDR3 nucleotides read TGTGCCAGCAGCCTCCCCCGGGGGGAGCTGTTTTTT. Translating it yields CASSLPRGELFF.

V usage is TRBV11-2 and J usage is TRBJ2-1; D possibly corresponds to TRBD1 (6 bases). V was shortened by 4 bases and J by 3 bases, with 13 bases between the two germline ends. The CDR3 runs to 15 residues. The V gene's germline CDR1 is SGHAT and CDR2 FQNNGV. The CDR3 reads CASSSVGQNYNEQFF. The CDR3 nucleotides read TGTGCCAGCAGCTCCGTCGGACAGAACTACAATGAGCAGTTCTTC.

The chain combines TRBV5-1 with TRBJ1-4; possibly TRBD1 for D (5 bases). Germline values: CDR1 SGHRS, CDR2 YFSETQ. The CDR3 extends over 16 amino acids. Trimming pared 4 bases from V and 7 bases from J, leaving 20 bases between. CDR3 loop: CASSHGGGVLAEKLFF. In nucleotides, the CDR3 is TGCGCCAGCAGCCACGGGGGAGGAGTCTTGGCTGAAAAACTGTTTTTT.

The chain's CDR3 is CASRPTGVGTDTQYF. CDR3 coding DNA: TGTGCCAGCAGACCGACAGGGGTGGGCACAGATACGCAGTATTTT. This chain links TRBV5-6 with TRBJ2-3, with TRBD1 identical over 8 bases. CDR3 length equals 15 residues. Germline V gene sequence: CDR1 SGHDT, CDR2 YYEEEE. V was clipped by 5 bases and J by 1 base; unmatched bases: 6.